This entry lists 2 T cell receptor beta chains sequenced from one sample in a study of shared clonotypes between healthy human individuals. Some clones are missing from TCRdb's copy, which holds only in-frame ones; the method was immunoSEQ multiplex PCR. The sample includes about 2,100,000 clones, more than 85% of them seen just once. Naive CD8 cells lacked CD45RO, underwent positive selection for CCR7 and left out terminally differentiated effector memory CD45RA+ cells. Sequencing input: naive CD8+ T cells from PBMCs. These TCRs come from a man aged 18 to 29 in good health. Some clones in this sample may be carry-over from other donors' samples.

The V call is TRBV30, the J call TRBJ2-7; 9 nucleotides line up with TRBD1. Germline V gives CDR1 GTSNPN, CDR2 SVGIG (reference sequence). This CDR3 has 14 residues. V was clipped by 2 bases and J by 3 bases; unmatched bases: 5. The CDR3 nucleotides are TGTGCCTGGAGTTCGGGGACAGGGTACTACGAGCAGTACTTC. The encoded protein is CAWSSGTGYYEQYF.

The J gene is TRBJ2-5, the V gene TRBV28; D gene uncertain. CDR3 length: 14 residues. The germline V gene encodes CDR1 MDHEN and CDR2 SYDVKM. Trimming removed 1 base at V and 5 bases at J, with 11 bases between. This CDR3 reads CASSLYPGKETQYF. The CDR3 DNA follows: TGTGCCAGCAGTTTATATCCGGGCAAGGAGACCCAGTACTTC.